The rows below give T cell receptor beta chains drawn from one sample of a study of shared T cell receptors in the human thymus. Sequencing was performed with immunoSEQ multiplex PCR; in TCRdb, only in-frame clones are kept and a portion is missing. Here the sample spans about 380,000 clones, just under 95% being singletons. The material sequenced was thymocytes. Receptors originate from a human donor. CDR3s leave out the opening cysteine and the closing phenylalanine or tryptophan.

>TRBJ2-3|TRBV5-4
ASSWTSGNYTDTQY
>TRBJ2-7|TRBV11-2
ASSLEAGLTYEQY
>TRBJ2-6|TRBV6-1
ASSAPDSFSGANVLT
>TRBJ1-1|TRBV9
ASSVGGGFTEAF
>TRBJ2-1|TRBV27
ASSLSRGSGRPEQF
>TRBJ2-7|TRBV7-8
ASAVGWCFADEQY
>TRBJ2-3|TRBV15
ATSGFGPDTQY
>TRBJ2-5|TRBV27
ASSQHEWETQY
>TRBJ2-5|TRBV7-3
ASRPQETQY
>TRBJ2-5|TRBV10-3
AIKGDRGQETQY
>TRBJ2-3|TRBV2
ASHTSASTDTQY
>TRBJ2-3|TRBV28
ASSLSGATDTQY
>TRBJ1-1|TRBV19
ASRRQMNTEAF
>TRBJ2-7|TRBV10-3
AIRRDIGSYEQY